This T cell receptor (beta chain) was captured in a study of T cells in Graves' hyperthyroidism and ophthalmopathy. CDR1 MGHRA and CDR2 YSYEKL come from the germline V gene. This CDR3 is built from 16 residues. Graves' hyperthyroidism showing no ophthalmopathy progression within 18 months was considered stable. Uncontrolled infection, other autoimmune disease, pregnancy or lactation led to exclusion. 10 ml of fresh peripheral blood supplied the PBMCs. What was amplified from RNA transcripts were TCR beta CDR3 regions. Researchers ran a first-round RT-PCR on the TCR CDR3 using the HTBI primer set. TCRdb called the multiplex PCR reads again in MiXCR, with one record for every CDR3 protein. The data show about 480,000 distinct CDR3 sequences, around 15% seen once. This clonotype has more than one count but fewer than ten. Its antigen is currently unknown. One end of the junction varies from germline; a read error may be responsible.

General observations from the study: Ophthalmopathy could be told apart from stable hyperthyroidism with a 13 V-J model.

The source is a woman aged 18-29 years with Graves' hyperthyroidism. Sample: blood. The rearrangement uses TRBV4-1 and TRBJ1-4; D is perhaps TRBD1 (6 bases). CDR3 loop: CASSLTLRGRREKLVF. The CDR3, as DNA: TGCGCCAGCAGCCTTACATTACGGGGGCGTCGGGAAAAACTGGTTTTT.